One and the same sample provided the 24 T cell receptor beta chains below, sequenced in a study of cytomegalovirus exposure and HLA in healthy donors. 13 Jbeta primers and 60 Vbeta primers were used for the PCR. TCRdb keeps only in-frame clones here, not all; method: immunoSEQ multiplex PCR. This table holds 130,000 or so clones, about three quarters found once. The sample taken for sequencing was PBMCs. All receptors derive from a woman between 18 and 29 years old in good health and CMV-seronegative.

The sample holds a few counts of this clone. The rearrangement links TRBV29-1 to TRBJ2-7, with 9 bases lining up with TRBD1. CDR1 SQVTM and CDR2 ANQGSEA come from the germline V gene. J gave up 5 bases and V 4 bases, and 9 bases lay outside the gene matches. The CDR3 is 14 amino acids. CDR3: CSVVRDRDLHEQYF. The CDR3 nucleotides read TGCAGCGTTGTACGGGACAGGGACCTCCACGAGCAGTACTTC.

The V and J genes are TRBV5-1 and TRBJ1-3; no clear D gene. Germline lookup yields CDR1 SGHRS and CDR2 YFSETQ. CDR3 size: 14 residues. The germline V and J ends were trimmed by 2 bases and 0 bases, with 6 bases remaining between them. CDR3 in amino acids: CASSFSSSGNTIYF. The CDR3 DNA is TGCGCCAGCAGCTTTTCTAGCTCTGGAAACACCATATATTTT.

V and J are TRBV2 and TRBJ2-7, with 11 positions matching TRBD2. The CDR3 is 14 amino acids. The germline CDR1 and CDR2 sequences are SNHLY and FYNNEI. Trimming took 6 bases from V and 5 from J; bases not matched to a gene: 6. CDR3 bases: TGTGCCAGCAGACCCGGGACTAGCGGAAACGAGCAGTACTTC. It specifies CASRPGTSGNEQYF.

V and J are TRBV10-2 and TRBJ2-7; TRBD1 aligns across 9 bases. CDR1 and CDR2 (germline): WSHSY, SAAADI. This CDR3 has 16 residues. The V and J ends lost 5 bases and 0 bases, in that order; junction bases with no gene match: 8. CDR3 loop: CASSLSRDRVSYEQYF. The CDR3 DNA reads TGCGCCAGCAGTCTTTCCCGGGACAGGGTCTCCTACGAGCAGTACTTC.

The chain combines TRBV6-5 with TRBJ2-3, with TRBD2 matching 10 bases. This CDR3 has 15 amino acids. Per the germline V gene, CDR1 is MNHEY and CDR2 is SVGAGI. V lost 7 bases, J lost 4 bases, and 8 bases stayed unmatched. CDR3 bases: TGTGCCAGCACCTCCCTCGGGACTAGCGCAGATACGCAGTATTTT. It is translated as CASTSLGTSADTQYF.

The chain is built from TRBV30 and TRBJ1-5; TRBD1 might be the D (6 bases). Trimming took 4 bases from V and 0 from J, leaving 25 bases between them. Germline lookup yields CDR1 GTSNPN and CDR2 SVGIG (reference sequence). This CDR3 spans 19 amino acids. The chain's CDR3 is CAWIRPVGAQGYSNQPQHF. CDR3 nucleotide sequence: TGTGCCTGGATTCGCCCAGTGGGGGCGCAGGGGTATAGCAATCAGCCCCAGCATTTT.

This clone occurred once. The chain employs TRBV5-4 and TRBJ2-3; 15 bases agree with TRBD2. CDR3 length equals 17 residues. V lost 0 bases and J lost 8; bases outside the gene matches: 7. CDR1 and CDR2 from the germline V gene are SGHNT and YYREEE (reference sequence). The CDR3 bases are TGTGCCAGCAGCTTGGGGACTAGCGGGAGGGTCCCCAGTACGCAGTATTTT. Translating it yields CASSLGTSGRVPSTQYF.

V gene TRBV9 combines with J gene TRBJ2-3, with a possible D match to TRBD2 (6 bases). V gave up 1 base and J gave up 0 bases, with 9 bases separating them. Germline-derived CDR1 and CDR2 are SGDLS and YYNGEE. The CDR3 totals 15 residues. The CDR3 protein is CASSVLGTSTDTQYF. The CDR3 DNA reads TGTGCCAGCAGCGTATTGGGGACTAGCACAGATACGCAGTATTTT.

The rearrangement joins TRBV6-1 to TRBJ1-3; D remains ambiguous. This CDR3 region has 13 residues. V lost 3 bases, J lost 6 bases, and 9 bases lay in between. The germline gives CDR1 MNHNS, CDR2 SASEGT. CDR3 DNA: TGTGCCAGCAGTGATGGCCATATAAACACCATATATTTT. It translates to CASSDGHINTIYF.

This sequence joins TRBV27 and TRBJ2-5, with TRBD1 matching over 12 bases. CDR1 is MNHEY, CDR2 SMNVEV, per germline (reference sequence). V lost 5 bases, J lost 7 bases, and 11 bases stayed unmatched. This CDR3 is 16 amino acids long. The CDR3 loop reads CASSTLGTGGRRTQYF. CDR3 sequence (DNA): TGTGCCAGCAGTACCTTGGGGACAGGGGGCAGACGGACCCAGTACTTC.

The rearrangement uses TRBV12-5 and TRBJ1-1; D remains unclear. The CDR3 totals 13 residues. Per the germline V gene, CDR1 is LGHNT and CDR2 is FRNRAP. Trimming left V 4 bases short and J 5 bases short, with 11 bases between. CDR3 nucleotides: TGTGCTAGTGGTTCCCTTGCGCCGACTGAAGCTTTCTTT. This encodes CASGSLAPTEAFF.

The sample holds a few counts of this clone. V usage is TRBV5-1 and J usage is TRBJ1-1; D possibly corresponds to TRBD1 (6 bases). There are 14 residues in the CDR3. Per the germline V gene, CDR1 is SGHRS and CDR2 is YFSETQ. V shed 2 bases and J shed 4 bases, with 12 bases lying between them. This chain's CDR3 is CASSFGGQPTEAFF. The CDR3 DNA follows: TGCGCCAGCAGCTTCGGGGGGCAGCCCACTGAAGCTTTCTTT.

The V call is TRBV29-1, the J call TRBJ1-2; D is unresolved. Germline V gives CDR1 SQVTM, CDR2 ANQGSEA. The ends were cut back, 6 bases at V and 2 bases at J, with 7 bases in the middle. The CDR3 has 11 residues. In DNA form, the CDR3 reads TGCAGCGTCCAGATGAACTATGGCTACACCTTC. Its protein product is CSVQMNYGYTF.

The genes are TRBV6-1 and TRBJ1-3, with 7 bases fitting TRBD1. The J segment lost 0 bases and the V segment lost 3 bases, leaving 5 bases of the junction unmatched. This CDR3 has 16 residues. CDR1 and CDR2 (germline): MNHNS, SASEGT. Written as DNA, the CDR3 is TGTGCCAGCAGTGAGGGACAGCCGCTCTCTGGAAACACCATATATTTT. Protein: CASSEGQPLSGNTIYF.

This chain connects TRBV14 to TRBJ1-2, with TRBD1 matching over 8 bases. The CDR3 runs to 15 residues. Unmatched junction bases numbered 3, after V lost 1 base and J lost 2 bases. CDR1 is SGHDN, CDR2 FVKESK, per germline. The CDR3 nucleotides read TGTGCCAGCAGCCAAGTAGCAGGGGGCAACTATGGCTACACCTTC. Translating it yields CASSQVAGGNYGYTF.

The CDR3 loop reads CASGGQGRKETQYF. Here the CDR3 DNA reads TGTGCCAGCGGGGGACAGGGGAGGAAGGAGACCCAGTACTTC. This rearrangement joins TRBV5-4 to TRBJ2-5; TRBD1 aligns across 10 bases. V lost 7 bases, J lost 5 bases, and 8 bases stayed unmatched. Germline V gives CDR1 SGHNT, CDR2 YYREEE (reference sequence). This CDR3 spans 14 amino acids.

The chain has TRBV29-1 and TRBJ2-5; D is possibly TRBD1 (8 bases). This CDR3 is built from 14 residues. The ends were cut back, 7 bases at V and 3 bases at J, with 18 bases in the middle. CDR1 and CDR2 from the germline V gene are SQVTM and ANQGSEA. The CDR3 loop is CSGGEGTGEETQYF. DNA of the CDR3: TGCAGCGGGGGGGAGGGGACAGGTGAAGAGACCCAGTACTTC.

The J gene is TRBJ1-2, the V gene TRBV7-2, with 7 bases aligning to TRBD1. Germline CDR1 and CDR2: SGHTA and FQGNSA. V lost 4 bases, J lost 8 bases, and 4 bases stayed unmatched. The length of the CDR3 is 12 residues. CDR3: CASSSDRVGYTF. CDR3 sequence (DNA): TGTGCCAGCAGCTCAGACAGGGTCGGCTACACCTTC. Looking up the rest from reference TRBV7-2 and TRBJ1-2 gives the full variable domain: GAGVSQSPSNKVTEKGKDVELRCDPISGHTALYWYRQSLGQGLEFLIYFQGNSAPDKSGLPSDRFSAERTGGSVSTLTIQRTQQEDSAVYLCASSSDRVGYTFGSGTRLTVV.

This chain uses TRBV23-1 with TRBJ1-2, with D unresolved. TRBV23-1 is recorded as an ORF, its role being uncertain. This CDR3 has 11 amino acids. With 5 bases removed from V and 8 bases from J, the gap between germline ends came to 9 bases. CDR3 sequence reads: CASSSRGGYTF. Written as DNA, the CDR3 is TGCGCCAGCAGTAGTCGGGGAGGCTACACCTTC.

Of note for this clone: At one of its ends the junction is not consistent with the germline gene, which may arise from a read error. V and J are TRBV30 and TRBJ2-3; 7 nucleotides line up with TRBD2. The CDR3 extends over 14 amino acids. CDR1 is GTSNPN and CDR2 is SVGIG in the germline V gene (reference sequence). This CDR3 reads CACKSGVSTDAQYF. CDR3 nucleotide sequence: TGTGCCTGCAAAAGCGGGGTTAGCACAGATGCGCAGTATTTT.

This clone was seen just once. The chain uses TRBV5-1 and TRBJ2-7; D is unclear. V gave up 7 bases and J gave up 3 bases, with 11 bases separating them. Germline V gene data show CDR1 as SGHRS and CDR2 as YFSETQ. The CDR3 length is 12 residues. CDR3 in DNA: TGCGCCAGCGGAGACTCCGTCTACGAGCAGTACTTC. Residues: CASGDSVYEQYF.

In its sample, this clone was seen once. This chain connects TRBV18 to TRBJ2-7; D ambiguous. V lost 0 bases and J lost 6, with 9 bases in between. Germline lookup yields CDR1 KGHSH and CDR2 LQKENI. This CDR3 spans 13 amino acids. DNA of the CDR3: TGTGCCAGCTCACCACCGACTCTCCGCGAGCAGTACTTC. Its translation is CASSPPTLREQYF.

V and J are TRBV19 and TRBJ2-6; possible D gene TRBD2, 6 bases. This CDR3 spans 19 amino acids. The V end was cut by 7 bases, the J end by 4 bases, with 26 bases between. The V gene's germline CDR1 is LNHDA and CDR2 SQIVND (reference sequence). The CDR3 DNA sequence: TGTGCCAGTACCTCAGGAGGGACGGGCCCAAACCTCGGGGCCAACGTCCTGACTTTC. It codes for CASTSGGTGPNLGANVLTF.

This rearrangement joins TRBV11-2 to TRBJ2-7; 9 nucleotides align to TRBD1. Germline V gives CDR1 SGHAT, CDR2 FQNNGV. The V and J ends lost 4 bases and 2 bases, in that order; junction bases with no gene match: 6. This CDR3 contains 15 residues. The CDR3: CASSWGGQGTYEQYF. Here the CDR3 DNA reads TGTGCCAGCAGCTGGGGAGGACAGGGGACCTACGAGCAGTACTTC.